This T cell receptor beta chain was found in a study of blood T cell repertoires in COVID-19. CDR1 and CDR2 from the germline V gene are LGHDT and YNNKEL (reference sequence). V was cut by 1 base and J by 6 bases, with 13 bases left in between. This CDR3 spans 15 amino acids. Sequenced by immunoSEQ multiplex PCR; TCRdb stores in-frame clones only, minus some. The table lists over 65,000 clones, 70% to 90% of them singletons. The J gene is TRBJ2-1, the V gene TRBV3-1 (or the pseudogene TRBV3-2); D unclear. Sequenced input: peripheral blood. This TCR was recovered from a human donor in a cohort sampled during active COVID-19. In nucleotides, the CDR3 is TGTGCCAGCAGCCAAGTGTGGAGAGGCAGCAATGAGCAGTTCTTC. Translated: CASSQVWRGSNEQFF.